This TCR beta chain was found in a study of blood T cell repertoires in COVID-19. This table comes from immunoSEQ multiplex PCR, and its TCRdb copy is limited to in-frame clones, with some not included. This table holds 20,000 to 25,000 clones, around 86% found once. Trimming left V 4 bases short and J 5 bases short, with 18 bases between. Germline V gives CDR1 SGHTA, CDR2 FQGNSA. The CDR3 is 16 residues long. The receptor was derived from a woman in her 70s with active COVID-19. Input material: peripheral blood. The V call is TRBV7-2, the J call TRBJ2-1; TRBD1 might be the D (6 bases). The CDR3 spells CASSYPSSGQHNEQFF. CDR3 sequence (DNA): TGTGCCAGCAGCTACCCGAGTTCAGGACAGCACAATGAGCAGTTCTTC.